The 32 T cell receptor beta chains listed next were all sequenced from one sample in a study of T-cell reconstitution after alpha-beta-depleted transplantation in children. Unique molecular identifiers were incorporated into the prepared TCRbeta library. TCRdb analysed the PCR reads with MiXCR anew, one entry per CDR3 protein. The sample lists around 87,000 distinct CDR3 sequences; roughly 7.7% were seen once. The sequencing here drew on PBMCs from the stem cell graft donor, taken from the stem cell graft. The receptors here all came from a human donor who donated a stem cell graft to a child with congenital amegakaryocytic thrombocytopenia.

In this sample, this clonotype turned up many times. The chain links TRBV3-1 to TRBJ2-1; 9 nucleotides agree with TRBD2. CDR1 and CDR2 from the germline V gene are LGHDT and YNNKEL (reference sequence). The CDR3 is 13 residues long. V lost 1 base to trimming and J lost 10 bases; unmatched junction nucleotides: 2. This CDR3 is CASSQVAGEEQFF. CDR3 DNA sequence: TGTGCCAGCAGCCAAGTAGCGGGGGAGGAGCAGTTCTTC.

The table lists this clonotype with many counts. The chain recombines TRBV20-1 with TRBJ1-5; D unresolved. CDR3 size: 12 residues. V lost 7 bases and J 2 bases, leaving 9 bases between the germline ends. In germline, CDR1 is DFQATT, CDR2 SNEGSKA (reference sequence). The CDR3 sequence: CSVSPGNQPQHF. The DNA for the CDR3 is TGCAGTGTCAGTCCCGGCAATCAGCCCCAGCATTTT.

This clonotype has ten or more counts. The gene calls are TRBV29-1 and TRBJ2-1, with 10 nucleotides matching TRBD1. V trimming: 6 bases; J trimming: 0 bases; junction bases outside the gene matches: 17. This CDR3 is built from 19 residues. Germline lookup yields CDR1 SQVTM and CDR2 ANQGSEA. CDR3 residues: CSVPKVPGTGESSYNEQFF. The CDR3, as DNA: TGCAGCGTCCCGAAGGTTCCCGGGACAGGGGAAAGCTCCTACAATGAGCAGTTCTTC.

This clonotype has at least ten counts. The CDR3 DNA follows: TGTGCCTGGCACCGGGACCGACCTTATGGCTACACCTTC. It specifies CAWHRDRPYGYTF. The chain combines TRBV30 with TRBJ1-2; the D gene is possibly TRBD1 (5 bases). Germline V CDR1 and CDR2: GTSNPN, SVGIG (reference sequence). The CDR3 has 13 amino acids. Trimming removed 5 bases at V and 5 bases at J, with 15 bases between.

In its sample, this clonotype was seen many times. The chain couples TRBV20-1 to TRBJ2-3, with TRBD2 matching 8 bases. Germline trimming cut 5 bases from V and 0 bases from J; bases unmatched to any gene: 4. The germline V gene encodes CDR1 DFQATT and CDR2 SNEGSKA (reference sequence). The CDR3 loop spans 14 amino acids. CDR3 DNA: TGCAGTGCTGATAGCGGGGCCAGCACAGATACGCAGTATTTT. Protein: CSADSGASTDTQYF.

This clonotype was seen many times. The chain carries TRBV20-1 and TRBJ2-7; 10 bases are shared with TRBD2. Germline V gene data show CDR1 as DFQATT and CDR2 as SNEGSKA (reference sequence). V dropped 6 bases and J dropped 5; count of bases not matched to a gene: 10. The length of the CDR3 is 14 residues. The CDR3 is CSAKIAGGRHEQYF. As DNA, the CDR3 is TGCAGTGCCAAGATAGCGGGGGGACGCCACGAGCAGTACTTC.

The V and J genes are TRBV20-1 and TRBJ2-5, with 10 bases fitting TRBD2. Per germline, CDR1 DFQATT and CDR2 SNEGSKA (reference sequence). The CDR3 runs 15 residues. Unmatched junction bases numbered 6, after V lost 3 bases and J lost 2 bases. Written as DNA, the CDR3 is TGCAGTGCTAGGGGGACTAGCGACCTACAAGAGACCCAGTACTTC. Its protein is CSARGTSDLQETQYF.

This clonotype has at least ten counts. The chain joins TRBV10-3 to TRBJ2-1; D remains unclear. Germline CDR1 and CDR2: ENHRY and SYGVKD. The CDR3 has 11 amino acids. V was cut by 5 bases and J by 7 bases, with 6 bases left in between. DNA of the CDR3: TGTGCCATCAGTAACAGAAATGAGCAGTTCTTC. Translation gives CAISNRNEQFF.

This clonotype was seen a single time. The chain has TRBV25-1 and TRBJ1-3; D gene ambiguous. The V end lost 3 bases, the J end lost 5 bases, and 11 bases lay between the germline ends. CDR3 length equals 14 residues. CDR1 MGHDK and CDR2 SYGVNS come from the germline V gene. CDR3 DNA sequence: TGTGCCAGCAGTGATACGCTCAAAAGAAACACCATATATTTT. It is translated as CASSDTLKRNTIYF. Variable domain in full (rest from reference TRBV25-1 and TRBJ1-3): EADIYQTPRYLVIGTGKKITLECSQTMGHDKMYWYQQDPGMELHLIHYSYGVNSTEKGDLSSESTVSRIRTEHFPLTLESARPSHTSQYLCASSDTLKRNTIYFGEGSWLTVV.

By share, this clonotype ranks as medium-sized. The chain uses TRBV7-9 and TRBJ2-7; TRBD1 matches at 7 bases. The CDR3 sequence is 12 residues long. Germline CDR1 SEHNR, CDR2 FQNEAQ (reference sequence). V gave up 5 bases and J gave up 5 bases; unmatched junction bases: 3. As DNA, the CDR3 is TGTGCCAGCAGCCTTACAGGGGACGAGCAGTACTTC. Translated, it gives CASSLTGDEQYF.

Ten or more counts support this clonotype. Written as DNA, the CDR3 is TGCAGTGTCCGGGCCGCCGCGGGTACGCAGTATTTT. Its translation: CSVRAAAGTQYF. The chain combines TRBV20-1 with TRBJ2-3; tentatively, D is TRBD2 (5 bases). Germline V gives CDR1 DFQATT, CDR2 SNEGSKA (reference sequence). This CDR3 region has 12 residues. Trimming removed 7 bases at V and 8 bases at J, with 16 bases between.

At least ten counts were recorded for this clonotype. The V call is TRBV10-3, the J call TRBJ1-5; the D gene is possibly TRBD1 (5 bases). In germline, CDR1 is ENHRY, CDR2 SYGVKD. The CDR3 contains 13 residues. Trimming left V 7 bases short and J 5 bases short, with 12 bases between. CDR3 bases: TGTGCCATCACTCGAGGGGCGGATCAGCCCCAGCATTTT. Encoded protein: CAITRGADQPQHF.

This clonotype was seen many times. The J gene is TRBJ2-1, the V gene TRBV7-2, with 12 bases matching TRBD2. V lost 6 bases to trimming and J lost 7 bases; unmatched junction nucleotides: 7. The CDR3 spans 15 residues. The V gene's germline CDR1 is SGHTA and CDR2 FQGNSA. CDR3 DNA: TGTGCCAGCAGTCGACTAGCGGGGGTCTCTAATGAGCAGTTCTTC. Its translation is CASSRLAGVSNEQFF.

The CDR3 sequence: CASHRGFSLGQYF. The CDR3 bases are TGTGCCAGCCATCGGGGGTTCTCCCTAGGGCAGTACTTC. The V and J genes are TRBV2 and TRBJ2-7; D possibly corresponds to TRBD2 (6 bases). Between the trimmed V and J ends, which lost 8 bases and 9 bases, there was a span of 20 bases. Looked up from germline, CDR1 is SNHLY and CDR2 is FYNNEI. There are 13 residues in the CDR3.

There are many counts of this clonotype. V is TRBV4-1 and J is TRBJ2-5; TRBD1 matches 8 bases. V shed 4 bases and J 5 bases; nucleotides not matched to a gene: 12. From germline, CDR1 is MGHRA and CDR2 YSYEKL. The length of the CDR3 is 16 residues. This chain's CDR3 is CASSPKSQGVGETQYF. CDR3 nucleotides: TGCGCCAGCAGCCCCAAGTCACAGGGGGTGGGGGAGACCCAGTACTTC.

This clonotype was counted many times. The gene calls are TRBV20-1 and TRBJ2-3; maybe TRBD2 (6 bases). Trimming took off 0 bases at V and 4 bases at J, with 11 bases between the two ends. The CDR3 is made up of 14 amino acids. The germline gives CDR1 DFQATT, CDR2 SNEGSKA (reference sequence). CDR3 bases: TGCAGTGCTAGAGACGGGAGCAGCGCAGATACGCAGTATTTT. It specifies CSARDGSSADTQYF.

The chain recombines TRBV2 with TRBJ2-5; TRBD2 matches at 10 bases. Germline CDR1 SNHLY, CDR2 FYNNEI. CDR3 length: 14 amino acids. After removal of 2 bases from V and 6 bases from J, the junction contained 3 bases not matched to a gene. The CDR3 sequence is CASSEKREGKTQYF. The CDR3 DNA is TGTGCCAGCAGTGAAAAGCGGGAGGGAAAGACCCAGTACTTC.

As to this clonotype: This clone may be a read error of a much larger clone one base away. Here the CDR3 DNA reads TGTGCCAGCAGTCCCGGACAGGGGACGATGGTGCAAGAGACCCAGTACTTC. Its translation: CASSPGQGTMVQETQYF. The chain employs TRBV28 and TRBJ2-5; 9 bases are a match to TRBD1. Germline values: CDR1 MDHEN, CDR2 SYDVKM. The CDR3 runs to 17 residues. J gave up 2 bases and V 5 bases, and 12 bases lay outside the gene matches.

This clonotype was seen many times. The V call is TRBV5-1, the J call TRBJ2-1, with TRBD2 matching over 16 bases. Trimming cost V 4 bases and J 10 bases; bases outside gene matches: 8. The length of the CDR3 is 16 residues. Germline CDR1 SGHRS, CDR2 YFSETQ. CDR3 DNA sequence: TGCGCCAGCAGCCCTGGGACTAGCGGGAGGGCCTCGGAGCAGTTCTTC. Translating gives CASSPGTSGRASEQFF. Variable domain in full (rest from reference TRBV5-1 and TRBJ2-1): KAGVTQTPRYLIKTRGQQVTLSCSPISGHRSVSWYQQTPGQGLQFLFEYFSETQRNKGNFPGRFSGRQFSNSRSEMNVSTLELGDSALYLCASSPGTSGRASEQFFGPGTRLTVL.

This clonotype has ten or more counts. CDR3: CASSPEETQYF. In nucleotides, the CDR3 is TGTGCCAGCAGTCCTGAAGAGACCCAGTACTTC. The genes are TRBV28 and TRBJ2-5; D is unresolved. V lost 5 bases to trimming and J lost 3 bases, with 4 bases between them. Germline loops: CDR1 MDHEN, CDR2 SYDVKM. The CDR3 is 11 amino acids.

The sample holds many counts of this clonotype. The genes are TRBV10-3 and TRBJ2-2, with TRBD1 matching over 10 bases. Trimming cost V 5 bases and J 5 bases; bases outside gene matches: 5. The CDR3 is 15 amino acids. Germline values: CDR1 ENHRY, CDR2 SYGVKD. The CDR3 nucleotides are TGTGCCATCAGTATGGACAGGGGGAGAACCGGGGAGCTGTTTTTT. It encodes CAISMDRGRTGELFF.

Ten or more counts support this clonotype. J is TRBJ2-1 and V is TRBV7-2; TRBD2 is a possible D gene (6 bases). V was trimmed by 2 bases and J by 15 bases, leaving 17 bases between them. The length of the CDR3 is 13 residues. From germline, CDR1 is SGHTA and CDR2 FQGNSA. CDR3 DNA sequence: TGTGCCAGCAGCTTACTAGGGACTCCACAATGGTTCTTC. It yields the protein CASSLLGTPQWFF.

This clonotype has ten or more counts. CDR3 coding DNA: TGCGCCAGCAGCGCCGACAGGGTACACACTGAAGCTTTCTTT. Translated: CASSADRVHTEAFF. V gene TRBV5-1 combines with J gene TRBJ1-1, with 7 bases lining up with TRBD1. Per the germline V gene, CDR1 is SGHRS and CDR2 is YFSETQ. The length of the CDR3 is 14 residues. V was clipped by 4 bases and J by 3 bases; unmatched bases: 6.

Many counts were recorded for this clonotype. The chain carries TRBV4-1 and TRBJ1-1; D is uncertain. Germline V gene data show CDR1 as MGHRA and CDR2 as YSYEKL. Trimming left V 0 bases short and J 1 base short, with 9 bases between. The CDR3 spans 15 residues. CDR3 protein: CASSQEVDRNTEAFF. CDR3 DNA sequence: TGCGCCAGCAGCCAAGAGGTCGACCGGAACACTGAAGCTTTCTTT.

This clonotype was detected ten times or more. This rearrangement joins TRBV6-2 or TRBV6-3 to TRBJ2-7; either TRBD1 or TRBD2 may supply D (6 bases each). The length of the CDR3 is 15 residues. Trimming stripped 2 bases from V and 2 bases from J, with 13 bases between. Germline CDR1 is MNHEY and CDR2 is SVGEGT. Here the CDR3 DNA reads TGTGCCAGCAGTTACACCGCTAGGGGGGCCTACGAGCAGTACTTC. Encoded protein: CASSYTARGAYEQYF.

This clonotype has only one observation. With a much larger clone just one base away, this may be a read error. The chain links TRBV9 to TRBJ1-2; D unclear. The V gene's germline CDR1 is SGDLS and CDR2 YYNGEE. CDR3 length equals 17 residues. The CDR3 nucleotides are TGTGCCATCAGCAGTACGGGAGTTACCCCGAGGAACTATGGCTACACCTTC. Translating it yields CAISSTGVTPRNYGYTF.

The CDR3 bases are TGTGCCAGCTCACCACGGCAGGGCATCAACACTGAAGCTTTCTTT. This codes for CASSPRQGINTEAFF. The chain couples TRBV18 to TRBJ1-1; TRBD1 is a possible D gene (5 bases). The germline V gene encodes CDR1 KGHSH and CDR2 LQKENI. V lost 1 base, J lost 2 bases, and 11 bases lay in between. CDR3 size: 15 residues.

This clonotype occurred many times. The chain couples TRBV5-1 to TRBJ2-3; D not certain. The germline CDR1 and CDR2 sequences are SGHRS and YFSETQ. This CDR3 has 11 amino acids. Between the trimmed V and J ends, which lost 0 bases and 6 bases, there was a span of 2 bases. The DNA of the CDR3 is TGCGCCAGCAGCTTGGAGGATACGCAGTATTTT. Its translation: CASSLEDTQYF.

This clonotype has ten or more counts. The CDR3 DNA reads TGTGCCAGCAGTGGGGGACGGAGTCGCTACGAGCAGTACTTC. This gives the protein CASSGGRSRYEQYF. V is TRBV27 and J is TRBJ2-7; D is possibly TRBD1 or TRBD2 (5 bases each). V was shortened by 5 bases and J by 3 bases, with 14 bases between the two germline ends. The CDR3 covers 14 residues. Germline V CDR1 and CDR2: MNHEY, SMNVEV (reference sequence).

At least ten counts were recorded for this clonotype. The CDR3 DNA reads TGTGCCAGCAGCTTGGAGGTCCTCCAAGAGACCCAGTACTTC. It yields the protein CASSLEVLQETQYF. This chain links TRBV7-2 with TRBJ2-5, with D perhaps TRBD2 (5 bases). V was cut by 3 bases and J by 1 base, with 9 bases left in between. This CDR3 contains 14 residues. Germline V CDR1 and CDR2: SGHTA, FQGNSA.

This clonotype was detected many times. The rearrangement uses TRBV12-3 or TRBV12-4 and TRBJ2-3; D is possibly TRBD2 (6 bases). This CDR3 spans 16 amino acids. The V gene lost 6 bases and the J gene lost 6 bases, with 22 bases spanning the gap. CDR3 residues: CASSRGFGAHRDTQYF. The CDR3, as DNA: TGTGCCAGCAGCCGGGGGTTTGGGGCTCACCGCGATACGCAGTATTTT.

This clonotype came up many times. The chain recombines TRBV5-1 with TRBJ1-2; tentative D call: TRBD1 (5 bases). V gave up 5 bases and J gave up 4 bases, with 18 bases separating them. Germline CDR1 SGHRS, CDR2 YFSETQ. This CDR3 has 15 amino acids. The DNA of the CDR3 is TGCGCCAGCAGACCGGAGGTTTCAGGGTTCTATGGCTACACCTTC. This codes for CASRPEVSGFYGYTF.